Below are 11 T cell receptor beta chains sequenced from a single sample in a study of cytomegalovirus exposure and HLA in healthy donors. Use of 60 Vbeta and 13 Jbeta primers characterized the PCR. The protocol was immunoSEQ multiplex PCR, while the TCRdb copy is restricted to in-frame clones and leaves out a portion. Of about 170,000 clones listed, 70% to 90% are singletons. Sequences were obtained from PBMCs. Every receptor here comes from a girl aged 5 to 17 in good health and CMV-seropositive.

This chain links TRBV9 with TRBJ1-2; D might be TRBD1 (6 bases). Trimming stripped 3 bases from V and 2 bases from J, with 14 bases between. This CDR3 spans 15 amino acids. Germline CDR1 SGDLS, CDR2 YYNGEE. The CDR3: CASSAMGAGNYGYTF. The CDR3 nucleotides read TGTGCCAGCAGCGCCATGGGGGCAGGGAACTATGGCTACACCTTC.

V gene TRBV5-4 combines with J gene TRBJ2-7, with 12 bases that match TRBD2. Trimming removed 4 bases from V and 5 bases from J; junction bases left unmatched: 10. Germline values: CDR1 SGHNT, CDR2 YYREEE (reference sequence). The CDR3 consists of 16 residues. DNA of the CDR3: TGTGCCAGCAGCAAATCCCTAGCGGGGGGGATCAACGAGCAGTACTTC. As protein: CASSKSLAGGINEQYF.

The chain employs TRBV12-5 and TRBJ1-1; no reliable D call. Germline CDR1 is LGHNT and CDR2 is FRNRAP. The CDR3 is 19 residues long. Between the trimmed V and J ends, which lost 5 bases and 0 bases, there was a span of 25 bases. The CDR3 loop reads CASGLFPILPGGMNTEAFF. The CDR3 region has the DNA TGTGCTAGTGGTCTATTTCCAATCCTTCCTGGCGGGATGAACACTGAAGCTTTCTTT. The whole variable domain, remainder taken from reference TRBV12-5 and TRBJ1-1, is DARVTQTPRHKVTEMGQEVTMRCQPILGHNTVFWYRQTMMQGLELLAYFRNRAPLDDSGMPKDRFSAEMPDATLATLKIQPSEPRDSAVYFCASGLFPILPGGMNTEAFFGQGTRLTVV.

Points on this clone: The same CDR3 arises from other DNA sequences in this sample as well. The chain links TRBV19 to TRBJ1-2, with 8 bases fitting TRBD1. Germline CDR1 and CDR2: LNHDA and SQIVND (reference sequence). The length of the CDR3 is 14 residues. J lost 1 base, V lost 4 bases, and 2 bases had no gene match. The CDR3 sequence: CASSRTGLNYGYTF. For the CDR3, the DNA is TGTGCCAGTAGTAGGACAGGGCTTAACTATGGCTACACCTTC. The entire variable domain, with the rest obtained from reference TRBV19 and TRBJ1-2, is as follows: DGGITQSPKYLFRKEGQNVTLSCEQNLNHDAMYWYRQDPGQGLRLIYYSQIVNDFQKGDIAEGYSVSREKKESFPLTVTSAQKNPTAFYLCASSRTGLNYGYTFGSGTRLTVV.

This clone was seen more than once but under ten times. This chain joins TRBV11-2 and TRBJ2-2; D not certain. The germline CDR1 and CDR2 sequences are SGHAT and FQNNGV. This CDR3 has 16 amino acids. With 6 bases removed from V and 7 bases from J, the gap between germline ends came to 21 bases. In nucleotides, the CDR3 is TGTGCCAGCAGGCTTGCGGCGGCCTCCCTTGACGGGGAGCTGTTTTTT. The encoded protein is CASRLAAASLDGELFF.

The table lists this clone with a few counts. The genes are TRBV13 and TRBJ1-1, with TRBD1 matching 9 bases. Germline V lookup: CDR1 PRHDT, CDR2 FYEKMQ (reference sequence). The CDR3 covers 15 residues. Trimming at V came to 6 bases and at J to 1 base, leaving 6 bases not matched to a gene. The CDR3 sequence: CASRETGQGNTEAFF. Here the CDR3 DNA reads TGTGCCAGCAGGGAAACGGGACAGGGGAACACTGAAGCTTTCTTT.

The J gene is TRBJ2-7, the V gene TRBV9, with D perhaps matching TRBD1 (5 bases). V lost 4 bases, J lost 2 bases, and 10 bases lay in between. Germline CDR1 is SGDLS and CDR2 is YYNGEE. The CDR3 loop spans 13 amino acids. CDR3 in amino acids: CASSPGQAYEQYF. The DNA of the CDR3 is TGTGCCAGCAGCCCCGGACAAGCCTACGAGCAGTACTTC.

V and J are TRBV9 and TRBJ1-1; unclear D gene. The ends were cut back, 0 bases at V and 4 bases at J, with 7 bases in the middle. The germline V gene encodes CDR1 SGDLS and CDR2 YYNGEE. The CDR3 is made up of 13 amino acids. CDR3 sequence (DNA): TGTGCCAGCAGCGTAGGGGCAGCCACTGAAGCTTTCTTT. Protein product: CASSVGAATEAFF.

The chain couples TRBV18 to TRBJ2-7; the match to TRBD1 covers 8 bases. The CDR3 spans 15 residues. The V and J ends lost 4 bases and 3 bases, in that order; junction bases with no gene match: 8. The germline gives CDR1 KGHSH, CDR2 LQKENI. This chain's CDR3 is CASSLWDRNFYEQYF. The CDR3 nucleotides read TGTGCCAGCTCACTATGGGACAGGAATTTCTACGAGCAGTACTTC.

The chain is built from TRBV23-1 and TRBJ2-7; no firm D call. TRBV23-1 is placed among ORFs of uncertain function. This CDR3 has 15 amino acids. Trimming took 0 bases from V and 0 from J, leaving 9 bases between them. CDR3 loop: CASSQSGLSSYEQYF. As DNA, the CDR3 is TGCGCCAGCAGTCAATCGGGCCTGAGCTCCTACGAGCAGTACTTC.

J is TRBJ1-1 and V is TRBV2; 7 bases align to TRBD1. This CDR3 region has 14 residues. The V and J ends lost 6 bases and 1 base, in that order; junction bases with no gene match: 5. Germline CDR1 and CDR2: SNHLY and FYNNEI. The CDR3 nucleotides are TGTGCCAGCAGCGCCGGGACAGCGAACACTGAAGCTTTCTTT. Encoded protein: CASSAGTANTEAFF.